A selection of T cell receptor beta chains follows, all from one sample in a study of cytomegalovirus exposure and HLA in healthy donors. TCRdb's table, derived via immunoSEQ multiplex PCR, lists solely in-frame clones and lacks some. The sample has 110,000 to 150,000 clones; approximately 81% are singletons. Material: PBMCs. These receptors all stem from a boy aged 2 to 9 in good health and CMV-seronegative. Both conserved end residues are part of each CDR3. D genes are given only for firm matches. Rows may omit the clone size; those that give it use once, few, many or a size class.

-,-,TRBV18,TRBJ1-3,TGTGCCAGCTCACCAGGGCCAGGCGCTGGAAACACCATATATTTT,CASSPGPGAGNTIYF
-,-,TRBV5-6,TRBJ2-2,TGTGCCAGCAGCTTCCCTGCGGATCCCACCGGGGAGCTGTTTTTT,CASSFPADPTGELFF
few,-,TRBV29-1,TRBJ2-3,TGCAGCGTTGAAGAGGCAATGCCAAGAGGGCAGTATTTT,CSVEEAMPRGQYF
-,-,TRBV5-1,TRBJ1-2,TGCGCCAGCAGCGAAAAGGCGGGTAGAGGTGGCTACACCTTC,CASSEKAGRGGYTF
-,-,TRBV6-1,TRBJ1-1,TGTGCCAGCAGTGAAGCATGGGGCAGCAGGAACACTGAAGCTTTCTTT,CASSEAWGSRNTEAFF
-,-,TRBV19,TRBJ1-5,TGTGCCAGTACCTACAGAGGGGGTAGCAATCAGCCCCAGCATTTT,CASTYRGGSNQPQHF
-,TRBD2,TRBV9,TRBJ2-3,TGTGCCAGCAGCGGACGAGCGGGGTCTAGCACAGATACGCAGTATTTT,CASSGRAGSSTDTQYF
-,-,TRBV20-1,TRBJ1-3,TGCAGTGCCGGGACTGGAAACACCATATATTTT,CSAGTGNTIYF
-,-,TRBV19,TRBJ1-1,TGTGCCAGTAAGTACAGGGAGGGTGGTGAAGCTTTCTTT,CASKYREGGEAFF
once,-,TRBV19,TRBJ1-6,TGTGCCAGTAGCTTTCGGGGGGGTTCACCCCTCCACTTT,CASSFRGGSPLHF
-,-,TRBV9,TRBJ1-5,TGTGCCAGCAGTAAACACGGGGAGTTTAGCAATCAGCCCCAGCATTTT,CASSKHGEFSNQPQHF
-,TRBD1,TRBV5-4,TRBJ2-2,TGTGCCAGCAGCCCGCGACAGGGGCCTAAGACTGACGGGGAGCTGTTTTTT,CASSPRQGPKTDGELFF
-,-,TRBV5-1,TRBJ2-1,TGCGCCAGCAGCATCTCGGGGAACAACAATGAGCAGTTCTTC,CASSISGNNNEQFF
-,TRBD1,TRBV4-3,TRBJ2-7,TGCGCCAGCAGCCAACAAACCGGGACAGGGTCCTACGAGCAGTACTTC,CASSQQTGTGSYEQYF
-,-,TRBV2,TRBJ1-1,TGTGCCAGCAGTGAGGGATCACCGGGACAGAACACTGAAGCTTTCTTT,CASSEGSPGQNTEAFF
once,-,TRBV2,TRBJ1-2,TGTGCCAGCAGTGGCCGGACAGTTAACTATGGCTACACCTTC,CASSGRTVNYGYTF
-,TRBD1,TRBV7-2,TRBJ1-2,TGTGCCAGCAGCCGACCGGGACAGGGGAACTATGGCTACACCTTC,CASSRPGQGNYGYTF